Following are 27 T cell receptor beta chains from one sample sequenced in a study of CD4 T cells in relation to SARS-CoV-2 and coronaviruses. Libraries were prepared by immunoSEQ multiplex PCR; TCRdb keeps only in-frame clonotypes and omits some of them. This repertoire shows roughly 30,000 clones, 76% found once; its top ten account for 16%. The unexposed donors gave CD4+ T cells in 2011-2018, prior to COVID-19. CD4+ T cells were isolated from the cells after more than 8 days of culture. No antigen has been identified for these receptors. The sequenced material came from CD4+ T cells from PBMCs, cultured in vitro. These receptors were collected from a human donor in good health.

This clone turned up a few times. The CDR3 spells CASSRRQGNSGANVLTF. The CDR3 nucleotides are TGTGCCAGCAGCAGAAGACAGGGGAACTCTGGGGCCAACGTCCTGACTTTC. The chain uses TRBV7-9 and TRBJ2-6; TRBD1 aligns across 8 bases. CDR1 and CDR2 from the germline V gene are SEHNR and FQNEAQ (reference sequence). The J segment lost 0 bases and the V segment lost 5 bases, leaving 6 bases of the junction unmatched. CDR3 length: 17 amino acids.

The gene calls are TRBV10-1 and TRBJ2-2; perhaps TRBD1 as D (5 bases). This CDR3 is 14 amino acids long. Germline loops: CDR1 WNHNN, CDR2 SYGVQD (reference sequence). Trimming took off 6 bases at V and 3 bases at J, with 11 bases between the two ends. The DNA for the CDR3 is TGCGCCAGCAGGGACAATCTAGACACCGGGGAGCTGTTTTTT. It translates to CASRDNLDTGELFF.

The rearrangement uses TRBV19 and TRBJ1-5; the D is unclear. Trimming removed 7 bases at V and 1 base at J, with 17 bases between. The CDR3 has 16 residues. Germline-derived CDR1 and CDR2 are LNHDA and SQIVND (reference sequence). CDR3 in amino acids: CASNPRREISNQPQHF. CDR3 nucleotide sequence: TGTGCCAGTAACCCTAGACGGGAAATCAGCAATCAGCCCCAGCATTTT.

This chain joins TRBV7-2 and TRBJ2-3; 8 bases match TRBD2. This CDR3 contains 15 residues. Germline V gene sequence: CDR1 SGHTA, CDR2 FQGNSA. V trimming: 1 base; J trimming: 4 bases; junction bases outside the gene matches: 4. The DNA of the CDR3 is TGTGCCAGCAGCTTAGAAGTTAGCGGGGCAGATACGCAGTATTTT. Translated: CASSLEVSGADTQYF.

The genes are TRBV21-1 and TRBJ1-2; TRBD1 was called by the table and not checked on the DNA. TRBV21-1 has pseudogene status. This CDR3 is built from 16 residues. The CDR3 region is CASSKGPVTDPYGYTF. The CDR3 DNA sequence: TGTGCCAGCAGCAAAGGTCCGGTGACAGACCCCTATGGCTACACCTTC.

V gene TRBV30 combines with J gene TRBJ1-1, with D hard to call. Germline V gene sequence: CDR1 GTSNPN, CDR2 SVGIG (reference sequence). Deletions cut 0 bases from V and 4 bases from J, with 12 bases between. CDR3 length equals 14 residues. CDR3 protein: CAWSVWGPGTEAFF. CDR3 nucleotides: TGTGCCTGGAGTGTATGGGGTCCGGGCACTGAAGCTTTCTTT.

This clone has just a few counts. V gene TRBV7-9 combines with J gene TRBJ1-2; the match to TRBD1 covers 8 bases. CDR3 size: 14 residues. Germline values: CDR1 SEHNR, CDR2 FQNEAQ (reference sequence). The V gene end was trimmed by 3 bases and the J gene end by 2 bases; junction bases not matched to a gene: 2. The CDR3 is CASSFTGGNYGYTF. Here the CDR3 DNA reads TGTGCCAGCAGCTTCACAGGGGGGAACTATGGCTACACCTTC.

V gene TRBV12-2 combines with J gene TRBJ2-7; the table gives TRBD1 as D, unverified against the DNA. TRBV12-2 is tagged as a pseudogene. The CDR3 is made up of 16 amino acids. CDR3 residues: CASRPSLGLHPYEQYF. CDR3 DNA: TGTGCAAGTCGCCCTTCCTTGGGCCTCCACCCCTACGAGCAGTACTTC.

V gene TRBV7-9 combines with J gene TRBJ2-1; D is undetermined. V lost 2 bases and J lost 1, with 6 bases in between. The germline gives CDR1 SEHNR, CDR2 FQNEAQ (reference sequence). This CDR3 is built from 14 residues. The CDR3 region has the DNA TGTGCCAGCAGCTTAATGGGTTCCTACAATGAGCAGTTCTTC. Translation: CASSLMGSYNEQFF.

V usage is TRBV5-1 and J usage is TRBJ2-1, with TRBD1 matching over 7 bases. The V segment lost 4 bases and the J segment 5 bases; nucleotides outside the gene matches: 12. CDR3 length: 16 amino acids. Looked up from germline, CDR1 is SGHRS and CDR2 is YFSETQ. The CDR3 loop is CASSLSLRDRNNEQFF. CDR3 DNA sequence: TGCGCCAGCAGCCTCTCACTCCGGGACAGAAACAATGAGCAGTTCTTC.

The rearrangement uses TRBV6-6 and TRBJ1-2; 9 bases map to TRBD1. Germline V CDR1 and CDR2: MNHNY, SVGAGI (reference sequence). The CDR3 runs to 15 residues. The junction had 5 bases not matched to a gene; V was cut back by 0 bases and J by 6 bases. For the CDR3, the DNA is TGTGCCAGCAGTTACTCGACAGGGGGGGCGGATGGCTACACCTTC. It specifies CASSYSTGGADGYTF.

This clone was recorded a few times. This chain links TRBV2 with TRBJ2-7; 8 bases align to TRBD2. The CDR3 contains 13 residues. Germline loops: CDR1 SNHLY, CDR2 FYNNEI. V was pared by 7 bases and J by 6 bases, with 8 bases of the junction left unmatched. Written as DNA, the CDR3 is TGTGCCAGCAACACGGGACTAGAGGGCGAGCAGTACTTC. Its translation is CASNTGLEGEQYF.

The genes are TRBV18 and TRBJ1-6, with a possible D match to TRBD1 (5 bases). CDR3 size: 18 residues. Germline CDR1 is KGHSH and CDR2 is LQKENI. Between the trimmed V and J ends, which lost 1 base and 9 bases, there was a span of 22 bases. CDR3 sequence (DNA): TGTGCCAGCTCACCACTAGGGCCATATTCGGGGGAATCTTCACCCCTCCACTTT. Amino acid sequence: CASSPLGPYSGESSPLHF.

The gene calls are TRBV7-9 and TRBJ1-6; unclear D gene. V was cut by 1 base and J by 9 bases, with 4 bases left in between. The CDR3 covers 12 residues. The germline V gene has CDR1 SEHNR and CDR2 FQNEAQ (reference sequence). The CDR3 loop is CASSLDGSPLHF. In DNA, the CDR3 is TGTGCCAGCAGCTTAGATGGTTCACCCCTCCACTTT.

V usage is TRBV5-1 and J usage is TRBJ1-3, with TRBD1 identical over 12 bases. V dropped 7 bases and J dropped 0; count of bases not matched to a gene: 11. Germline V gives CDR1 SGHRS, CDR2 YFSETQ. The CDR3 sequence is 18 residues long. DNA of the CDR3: TGCGCCAGCTCGAAGGGACAGGGGGCCCTTAACTCTGGAAACACCATATATTTT. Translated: CASSKGQGALNSGNTIYF.

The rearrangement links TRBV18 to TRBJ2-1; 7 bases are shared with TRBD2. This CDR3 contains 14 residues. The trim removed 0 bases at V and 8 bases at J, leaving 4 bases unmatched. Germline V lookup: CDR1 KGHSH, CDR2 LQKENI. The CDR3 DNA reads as TGTGCCAGCTCACCACCTCCGACTAGCCATGAGCAGTTCTTC. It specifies CASSPPPTSHEQFF.

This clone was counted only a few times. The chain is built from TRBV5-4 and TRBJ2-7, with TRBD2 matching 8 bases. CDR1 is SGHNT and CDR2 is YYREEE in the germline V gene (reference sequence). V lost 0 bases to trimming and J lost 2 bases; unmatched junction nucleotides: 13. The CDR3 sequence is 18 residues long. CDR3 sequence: CASSLEGSGTVWPYEQYF. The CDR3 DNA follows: TGTGCCAGCAGCTTGGAGGGTAGCGGGACGGTCTGGCCCTACGAGCAGTACTTC.

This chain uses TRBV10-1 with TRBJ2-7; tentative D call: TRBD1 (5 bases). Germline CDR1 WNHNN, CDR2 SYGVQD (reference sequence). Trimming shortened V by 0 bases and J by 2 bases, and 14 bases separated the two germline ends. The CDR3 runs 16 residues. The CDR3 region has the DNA TGCGCCAGCAGTGAGTCTAAGGGGCCTCTGGCCTACGAGCAGTACTTC. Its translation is CASSESKGPLAYEQYF.

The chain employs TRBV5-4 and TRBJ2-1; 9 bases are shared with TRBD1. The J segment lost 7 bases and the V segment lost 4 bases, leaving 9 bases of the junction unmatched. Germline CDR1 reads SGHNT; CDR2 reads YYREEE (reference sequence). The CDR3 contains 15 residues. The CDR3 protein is CASSPKTTGGNEQFF. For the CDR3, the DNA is TGTGCCAGCAGCCCGAAGACGACAGGGGGGAATGAGCAGTTCTTC.

DNA of the CDR3: TGTGCCAGCAGCTTGGGTCATACTACAGATACGCAGTATTTT. It yields the protein CASSLGHTTDTQYF. V gene TRBV5-5 combines with J gene TRBJ2-3; the D is unclear. The germline gives CDR1 SGHKS, CDR2 YYEKEE (reference sequence). The CDR3 contains 14 residues. The ends were cut back, 0 bases at V and 3 bases at J, with 8 bases in the middle.

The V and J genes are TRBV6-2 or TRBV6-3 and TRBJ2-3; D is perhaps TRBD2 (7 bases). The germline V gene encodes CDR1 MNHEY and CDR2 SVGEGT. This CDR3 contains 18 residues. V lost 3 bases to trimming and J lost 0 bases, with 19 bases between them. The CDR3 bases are TGTGCCAGCAGTTATGTCGGTAGGGGGGGGCTTAGCACAGATACGCAGTATTTT. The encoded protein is CASSYVGRGGLSTDTQYF.

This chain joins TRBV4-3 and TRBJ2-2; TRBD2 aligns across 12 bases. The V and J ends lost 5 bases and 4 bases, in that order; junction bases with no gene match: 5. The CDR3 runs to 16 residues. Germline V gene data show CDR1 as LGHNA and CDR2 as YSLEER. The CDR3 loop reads CASSKGLAGRTGELFF. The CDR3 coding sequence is TGCGCCAGCAGCAAAGGACTAGCGGGACGCACCGGGGAGCTGTTTTTT.

DNA of the CDR3: TGCAGTGCTAGTGGAGAGGGGGGCCCGGGTGAGCAGTTCTTC. Its translation is CSASGEGGPGEQFF. The rearrangement joins TRBV20-1 to TRBJ2-1, with D perhaps TRBD1 or TRBD2 (6 bases each). The CDR3 runs to 14 residues. Per the germline V gene, CDR1 is DFQATT and CDR2 is SNEGSKA (reference sequence). Trimming removed 3 bases at V and 9 bases at J, with 18 bases between.

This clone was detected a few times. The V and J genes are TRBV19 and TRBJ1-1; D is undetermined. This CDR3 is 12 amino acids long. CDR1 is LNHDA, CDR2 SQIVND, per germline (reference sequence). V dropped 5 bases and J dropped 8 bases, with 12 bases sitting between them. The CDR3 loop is CASSGRGLEAFF. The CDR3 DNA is TGTGCCAGTAGTGGAAGAGGGTTGGAAGCTTTCTTT.

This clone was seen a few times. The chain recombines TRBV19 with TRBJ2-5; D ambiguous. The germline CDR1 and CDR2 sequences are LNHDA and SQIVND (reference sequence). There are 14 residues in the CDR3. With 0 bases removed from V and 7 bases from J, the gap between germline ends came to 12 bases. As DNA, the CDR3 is TGTGCCAGTAGTATAGATCGTAATGGGGTGACCCAGTACTTC. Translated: CASSIDRNGVTQYF.

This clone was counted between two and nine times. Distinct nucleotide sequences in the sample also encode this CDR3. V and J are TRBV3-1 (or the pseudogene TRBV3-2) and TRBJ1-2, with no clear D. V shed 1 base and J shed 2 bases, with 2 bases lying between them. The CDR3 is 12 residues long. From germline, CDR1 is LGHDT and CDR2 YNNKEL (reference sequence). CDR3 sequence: CASSQANYGYTF. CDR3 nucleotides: TGTGCCAGCAGCCAAGCAAACTATGGCTACACCTTC.

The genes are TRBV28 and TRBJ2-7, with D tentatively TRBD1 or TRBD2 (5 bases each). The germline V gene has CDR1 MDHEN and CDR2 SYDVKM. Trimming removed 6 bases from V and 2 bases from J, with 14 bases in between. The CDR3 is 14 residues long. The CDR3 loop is CASRGRGRTYEQYF. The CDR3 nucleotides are TGTGCCAGCAGGGGCCGGGGCCGTACCTACGAGCAGTACTTC.